This T cell receptor beta chain was recovered during a study of blood T cell repertoires in COVID-19 (dated by TCRdb to 2019 to 2021). Describing the broader study: Collaborator samples came from the United States, Italy and Spain and covered acute and convalescent phases of COVID-19. The material from the prospective study consisted of cDNA or gDNA derived from T cells, B-cell-depleted T cells, or PBMCs. The dataset comprised deeply sampled blood TCRbeta repertoires from subjects exposed to, actively infected with, or recovered from COVID-19. The repertoires were released in a freely available public database intended as a resource for research on the immune response to SARS-CoV-2. The samples were drawn from the first 160 participants of the ongoing ImmuneRACE study and from under 1,500 subjects provided by 6 global collaborators. The sample metadata nearly always contained a de-identified subject ID, COVID-19 status, age in years and sex. HLA class I and class II types, where available, came from metadata supplied by the sample provider rather than from assay-based typing.

As for this clone: The antigen this receptor binds is unknown. The sample holds no much larger clone one base away, and base qualities are not on file.

The immunoSEQ Assay, a bias-controlled multiplex PCR, was used to amplify TCRbeta CDR3 regions from genomic DNA. Turning to the authors' computational methods: The number of nucleated cells in each sample was estimated by amplification of reference gene primers within the assay. Sequence reads were collapsed and filtered to measure the absolute abundance of every unique TCRbeta CDR3 rearrangement. For each sample, productive Simpson clonality was calculated as the square root of Simpson's diversity index over productive rearrangements. TCRdb obtained this table from immuneACCESS and retained in-frame rearrangements with V and J assigned. These tables miss some clones; where compared with another copy, unresolved V genes account for less than half of the shortfall, and the remainder is unexplained. D and trimming come from the DNA, and the V and J calls and clone size come from that table. The sample includes about 160,000 clones, with more than 80% observed a single time. The top ten hold roughly 1.9% of the sample.

The CDR3, from cysteine to phenylalanine, totals 12 residues. The only DNA kept is the CDR3, 36 bases in frame from the first base. The CDR1 and CDR2 encoded by the germline V gene (reference sequence) are DFQATT and SNEGSKA. V is reduced by 3 bases and J by 2 bases, leaving a spacing of 7 bases between them. One collaborating source in Seattle enrolled patients during active infection and followed them longitudinally through the course of disease. The collaborating institutions used their own protocols to collect whole blood in K2EDTA tubes. Collaborator samples were shipped for TCRbeta analysis as frozen whole blood, isolated PBMCs, or DNA extracted from either sample type. Beyond this particular receptor, the publication reports: Clinical and demographic metadata were provided uncurated, with the amount varying by source and participant.

This receptor was obtained from a woman aged 60-75 years with COVID-19, enrolled during active disease. The chain is made from TRBV20-1 and TRBJ1-2; there is no confident call for the D gene. The sequencing sample was made of peripheral blood. The CDR3 reads as follows: CSASRGNYGYTF. At the DNA level, the sequence is TGCAGTGCTAGTCGAGGGAACTATGGCTACACCTTC.